This TCR beta chain was captured by sequencing in a study of T cells in Graves' hyperthyroidism and ophthalmopathy. RNA transcripts yielded amplified TCR beta CDR3 regions. TCR CDR3 regions were first amplified by RT-PCR with HTBI primers. TCRdb re-analysed the multiplex PCR reads in MiXCR, keeping a single row per CDR3 protein. Among more than 650,000 distinct CDR3 sequences listed, 12% to 15% were seen once. Graves' hyperthyroidism qualified as stable when ophthalmopathy did not progress within 18 months. Among the patients, aged 18 to 65, hyperthyroidism was newly diagnosed and had lasted under 2 months. Orbital computed tomography, thyroid ultrasound, serum thyroxine and TRAb, and clinical symptoms together informed the diagnoses. The germline V gene encodes CDR1 DFQATT and CDR2 SNEGSKA (reference sequence). With 0 bases removed from V and 0 bases from J, the gap between germline ends came to 11 bases. There are 15 residues in the CDR3.

The source material was blood. The gene calls are TRBV20-1 and TRBJ2-5; D remains ambiguous. The receptor was isolated from a woman between 18 and 29 years old with Graves' hyperthyroidism. The CDR3 region is CSARDWAINQETQYF. CDR3 in DNA: TGCAGTGCTAGAGATTGGGCAATAAACCAAGAGACCCAGTACTTC.